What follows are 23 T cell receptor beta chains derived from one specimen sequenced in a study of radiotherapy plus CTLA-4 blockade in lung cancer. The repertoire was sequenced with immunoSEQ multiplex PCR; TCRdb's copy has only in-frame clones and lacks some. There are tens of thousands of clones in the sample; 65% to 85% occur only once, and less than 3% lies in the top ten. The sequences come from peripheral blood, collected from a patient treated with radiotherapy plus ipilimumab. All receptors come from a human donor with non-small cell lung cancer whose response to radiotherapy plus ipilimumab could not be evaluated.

DNA for the CDR3: TGTGCCAGCAGCGCCCGACTAGTAGTGGGCCCATACGAGCAGTACTTC. Protein sequence: CASSARLVVGPYEQYF. The rearrangement links TRBV11-2 to TRBJ2-7; TRBD2 is a possible D gene (6 bases). The CDR3 is made up of 16 amino acids. Germline V gives CDR1 SGHAT, CDR2 FQNNGV. V was trimmed by 5 bases and J by 4 bases, leaving 21 bases between them.

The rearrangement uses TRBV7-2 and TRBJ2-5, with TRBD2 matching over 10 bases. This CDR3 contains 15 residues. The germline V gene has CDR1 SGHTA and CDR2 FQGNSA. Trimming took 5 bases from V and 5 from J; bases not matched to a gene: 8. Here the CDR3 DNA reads TGTGCCAGCAGCCTGGGAGCGGGGGGGCGGGAGACCCAGTACTTC. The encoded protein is CASSLGAGGRETQYF. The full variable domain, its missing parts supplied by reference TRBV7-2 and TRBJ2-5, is GAGVSQSPSNKVTEKGKDVELRCDPISGHTALYWYRQSLGQGLEFLIYFQGNSAPDKSGLPSDRFSAERTGGSVSTLTIQRTQQEDSAVYLCASSLGAGGRETQYFGPGTRLLVL.

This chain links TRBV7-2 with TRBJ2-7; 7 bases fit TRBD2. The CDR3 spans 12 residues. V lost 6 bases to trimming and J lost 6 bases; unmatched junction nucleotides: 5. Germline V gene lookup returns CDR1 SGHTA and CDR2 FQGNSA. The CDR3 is CASSYRGGEQYF. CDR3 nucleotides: TGTGCCAGCAGTTACCGCGGGGGCGAGCAGTACTTC.

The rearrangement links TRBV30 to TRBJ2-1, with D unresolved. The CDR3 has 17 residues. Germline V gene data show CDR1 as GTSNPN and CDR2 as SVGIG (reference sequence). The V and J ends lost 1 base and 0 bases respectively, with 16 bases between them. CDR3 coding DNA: TGTGCCTGGAGTGCCCGCTATTTGGTGCGCTCCTACAATGAGCAGTTCTTC. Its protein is CAWSARYLVRSYNEQFF.

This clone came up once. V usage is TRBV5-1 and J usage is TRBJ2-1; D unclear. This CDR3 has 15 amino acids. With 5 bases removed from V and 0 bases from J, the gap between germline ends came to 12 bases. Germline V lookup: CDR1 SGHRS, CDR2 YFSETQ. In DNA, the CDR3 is TGCGCCAGCAGGGCGGCCGGAAGCTCCTACAATGAGCAGTTCTTC. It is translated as CASRAAGSSYNEQFF.

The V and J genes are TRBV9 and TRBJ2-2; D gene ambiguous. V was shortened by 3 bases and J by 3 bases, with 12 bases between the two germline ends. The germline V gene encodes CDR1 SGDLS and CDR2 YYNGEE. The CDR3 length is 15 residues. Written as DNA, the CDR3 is TGTGCCAGCAGCGAAAAACAGTCCTACACCGGGGAGCTGTTTTTT. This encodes CASSEKQSYTGELFF.

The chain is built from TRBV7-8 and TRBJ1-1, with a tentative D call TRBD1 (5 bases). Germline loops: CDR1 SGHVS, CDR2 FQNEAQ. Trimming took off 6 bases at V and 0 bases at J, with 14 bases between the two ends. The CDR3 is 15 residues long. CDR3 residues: CASRTGVGLNTEAFF. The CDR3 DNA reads TGTGCCAGCAGAACGGGGGTGGGATTGAACACTGAAGCTTTCTTT. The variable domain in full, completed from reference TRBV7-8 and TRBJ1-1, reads GAGVSQSPRYKVAKRGQDVALRCDPISGHVSLFWYQQALGQGPEFLTYFQNEAQLDKSGLPSDRFFAERPEGSVSTLKIQRTQQEDSAVYLCASRTGVGLNTEAFFGQGTRLTVV.

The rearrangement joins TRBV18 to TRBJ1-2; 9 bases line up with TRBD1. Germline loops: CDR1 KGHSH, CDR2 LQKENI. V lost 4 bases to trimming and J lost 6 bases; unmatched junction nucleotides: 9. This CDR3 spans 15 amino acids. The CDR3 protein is CASSRDRGVEHGYTF. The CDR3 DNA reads TGTGCCAGCTCACGTGACAGGGGGGTGGAACATGGCTACACCTTC.

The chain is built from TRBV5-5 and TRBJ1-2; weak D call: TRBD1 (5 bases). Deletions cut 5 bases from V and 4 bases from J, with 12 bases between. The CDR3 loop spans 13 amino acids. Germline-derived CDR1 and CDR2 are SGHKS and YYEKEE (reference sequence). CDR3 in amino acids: CASRPTVGYGYTF. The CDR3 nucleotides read TGTGCCAGCAGACCGACAGTAGGCTATGGCTACACCTTC.

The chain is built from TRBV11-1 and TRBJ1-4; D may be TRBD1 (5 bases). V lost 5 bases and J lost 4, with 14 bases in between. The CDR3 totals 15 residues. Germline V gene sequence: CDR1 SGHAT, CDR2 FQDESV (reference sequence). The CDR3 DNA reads TGTGCCAGCAGCGCCCGGAGGGGAAATAATGAAAAACTGTTTTTT. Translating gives CASSARRGNNEKLFF.

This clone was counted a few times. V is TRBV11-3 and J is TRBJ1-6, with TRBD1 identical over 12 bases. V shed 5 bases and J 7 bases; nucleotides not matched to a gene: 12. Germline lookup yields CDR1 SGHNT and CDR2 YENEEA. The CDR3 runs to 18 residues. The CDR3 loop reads CASSKRGQGAKENSPLHF. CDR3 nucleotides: TGTGCCAGCAGCAAAAGGGGACAGGGGGCGAAGGAGAATTCACCCCTCCACTTT.

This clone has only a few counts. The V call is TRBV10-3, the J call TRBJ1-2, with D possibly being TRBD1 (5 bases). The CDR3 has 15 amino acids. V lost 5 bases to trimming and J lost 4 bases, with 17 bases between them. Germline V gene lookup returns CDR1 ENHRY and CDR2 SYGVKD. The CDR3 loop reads CAISSREGQVYGYTF. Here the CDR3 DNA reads TGTGCCATCAGTTCGAGGGAGGGGCAGGTCTATGGCTACACCTTC.

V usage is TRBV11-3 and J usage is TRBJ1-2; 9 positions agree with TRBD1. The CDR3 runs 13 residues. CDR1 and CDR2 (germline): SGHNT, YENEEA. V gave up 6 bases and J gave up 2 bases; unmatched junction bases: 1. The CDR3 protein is CASRTGGNYGYTF. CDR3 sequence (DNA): TGTGCCAGCAGGACAGGGGGGAACTATGGCTACACCTTC.

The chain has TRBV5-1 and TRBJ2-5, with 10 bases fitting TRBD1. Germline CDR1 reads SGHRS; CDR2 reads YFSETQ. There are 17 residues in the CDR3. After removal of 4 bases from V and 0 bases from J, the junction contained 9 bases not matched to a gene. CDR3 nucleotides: TGCGCCAGCAGCCCACGACAGGGGGCGAGGTACCAAGAGACCCAGTACTTC. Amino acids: CASSPRQGARYQETQYF.

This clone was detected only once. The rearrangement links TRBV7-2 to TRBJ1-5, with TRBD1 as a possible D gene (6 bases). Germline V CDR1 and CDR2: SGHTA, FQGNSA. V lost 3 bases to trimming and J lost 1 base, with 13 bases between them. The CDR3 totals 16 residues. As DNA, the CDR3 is TGTGCCAGCAGCTTTGGGGGCGTCGGAAGCAATCAGCCCCAGCATTTT. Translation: CASSFGGVGSNQPQHF.

DNA for the CDR3: TGCGCCAGCAGCGCCCTGGGGGCCGGGACAGGGTACACCGGGGAGCTGTTTTTT. This sequence encodes CASSALGAGTGYTGELFF. The V call is TRBV5-1, the J call TRBJ2-2; 9 bases are shared with TRBD1. The germline V gene encodes CDR1 SGHRS and CDR2 YFSETQ. The ends lost 4 bases at V and 3 bases at J; junction bases unmatched: 13. CDR3 size: 18 residues.

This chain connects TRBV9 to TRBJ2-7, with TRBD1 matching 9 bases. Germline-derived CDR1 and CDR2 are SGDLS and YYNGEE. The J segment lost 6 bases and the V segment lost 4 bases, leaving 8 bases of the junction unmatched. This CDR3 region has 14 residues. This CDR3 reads CASSPRQGVAEQYF. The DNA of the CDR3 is TGTGCCAGCAGCCCTAGACAGGGGGTGGCCGAGCAGTACTTC. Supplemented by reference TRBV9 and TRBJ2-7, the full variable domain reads DSGVTQTPKHLITATGQRVTLRCSPRSGDLSVYWYQQSLDQGLQFLIQYYNGEERAKGNILERFSAQQFPDLHSELNLSSLELGDSALYFCASSPRQGVAEQYFGPGTRLTVT.

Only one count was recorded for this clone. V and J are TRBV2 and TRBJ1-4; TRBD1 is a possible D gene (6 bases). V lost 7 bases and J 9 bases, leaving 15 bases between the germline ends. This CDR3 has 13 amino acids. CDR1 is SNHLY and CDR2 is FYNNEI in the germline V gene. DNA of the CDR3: TGTGCCAGCACGGGGGGCATCGAAAAAAAACTGTTTTTT. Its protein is CASTGGIEKKLFF.

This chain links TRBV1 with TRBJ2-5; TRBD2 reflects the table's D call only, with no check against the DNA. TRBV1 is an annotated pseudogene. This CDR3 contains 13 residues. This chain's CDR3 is CTSSRRGVETQYF. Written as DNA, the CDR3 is TGCACCAGCAGCCGCCGGGGGGTCGAGACCCAGTACTTC.

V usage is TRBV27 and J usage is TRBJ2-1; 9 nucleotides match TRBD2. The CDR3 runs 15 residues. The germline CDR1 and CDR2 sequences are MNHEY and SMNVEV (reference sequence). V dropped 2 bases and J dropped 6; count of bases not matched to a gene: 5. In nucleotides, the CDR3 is TGTGCCAGCAGTTTAGCGAGCGGGGGGTTCAATGAGCAGTTCTTC. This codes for CASSLASGGFNEQFF.

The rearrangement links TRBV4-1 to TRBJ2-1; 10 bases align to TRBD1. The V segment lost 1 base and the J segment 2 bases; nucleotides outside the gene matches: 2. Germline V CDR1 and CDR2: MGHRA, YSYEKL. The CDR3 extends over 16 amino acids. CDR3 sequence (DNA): TGCGCCAGCAGCCAAGCCGGGACAGGGGCCTACAATGAGCAGTTCTTC. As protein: CASSQAGTGAYNEQFF.

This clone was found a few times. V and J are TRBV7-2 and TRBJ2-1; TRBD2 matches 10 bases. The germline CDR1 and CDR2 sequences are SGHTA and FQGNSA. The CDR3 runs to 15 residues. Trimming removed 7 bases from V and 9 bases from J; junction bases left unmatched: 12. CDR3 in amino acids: CASTLGPSGSIEQFF. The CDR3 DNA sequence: TGTGCCAGCACCCTTGGGCCTAGCGGGAGCATTGAGCAGTTCTTC.

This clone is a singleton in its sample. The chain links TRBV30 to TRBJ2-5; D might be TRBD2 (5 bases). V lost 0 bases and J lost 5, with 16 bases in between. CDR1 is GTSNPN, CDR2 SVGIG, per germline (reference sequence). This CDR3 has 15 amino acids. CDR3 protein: CAWSVRSGVRETQYF. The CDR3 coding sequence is TGTGCCTGGAGTGTACGTTCCGGGGTGAGGGAGACCCAGTACTTC.